The table lists the clone carrying this TCR beta chain with a count of one. At the DNA level, this CDR3 is encoded by other sequences in the same sample as well. This sample stems from a study of blood T cell repertoires in COVID-19. Overall study: Sites across the United States, Italy and Spain contributed samples from acute and convalescent COVID-19. PBMCs, B-cell-depleted T cells, or T cells were the source of the cDNA or gDNA that made up the material.

Participants, roughly 18 to 100 years old, spanned some 23 US areas. Original processing notes: It was from reference gene primer amplification that nucleated cell counts were estimated. The assay was immunoSEQ multiplex PCR, and TCRdb's table has in-frame clones only and misses some. D and trimming were read from the DNA, whereas the V and J calls and clone size are those reported in that table. The data hold approximately 400,000 clones, with more than 75% observed a single time. This TCR was recovered from a woman younger than 35 who had recovered from COVID-19. Sequenced material: PBMCs or T cells enriched from blood (not recorded which).

The DNA of the CDR3 is TGTGCCAGCAGTTTGCAAGGAGCTAATGAAAAACTGTTTTTT. This gives the protein CASSLQGANEKLFF. The chain joins TRBV27 to TRBJ1-4; D not certain. The V gene's germline CDR1 is MNHEY and CDR2 SMNVEV (reference sequence). Between the trimmed V and J ends, which lost 3 bases and 3 bases, there was a span of 8 bases. CDR3 size: 14 residues.